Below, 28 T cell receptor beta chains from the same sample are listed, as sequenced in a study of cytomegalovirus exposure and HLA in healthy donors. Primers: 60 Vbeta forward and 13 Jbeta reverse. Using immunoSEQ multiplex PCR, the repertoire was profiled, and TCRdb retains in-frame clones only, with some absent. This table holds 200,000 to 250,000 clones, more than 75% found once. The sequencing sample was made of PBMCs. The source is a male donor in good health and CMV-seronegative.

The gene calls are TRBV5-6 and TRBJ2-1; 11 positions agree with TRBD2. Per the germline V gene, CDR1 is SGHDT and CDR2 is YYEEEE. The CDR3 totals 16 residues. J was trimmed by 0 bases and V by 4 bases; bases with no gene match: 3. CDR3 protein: CASSAGLAGSYNEQFF. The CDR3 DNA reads TGTGCCAGCAGCGCCGGACTAGCGGGCTCCTACAATGAGCAGTTCTTC.

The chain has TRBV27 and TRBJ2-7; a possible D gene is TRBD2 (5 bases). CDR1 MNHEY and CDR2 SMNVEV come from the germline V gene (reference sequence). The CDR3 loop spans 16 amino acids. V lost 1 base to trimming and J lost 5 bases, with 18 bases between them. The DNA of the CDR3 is TGTGCCAGCAGTTTATTCGGTATGGCTAGCCGCAACGAGCAGTACTTC. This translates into CASSLFGMASRNEQYF.

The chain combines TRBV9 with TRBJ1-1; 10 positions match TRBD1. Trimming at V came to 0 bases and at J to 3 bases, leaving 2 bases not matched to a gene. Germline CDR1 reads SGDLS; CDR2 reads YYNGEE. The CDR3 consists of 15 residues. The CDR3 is CASSVVGQGDTEAFF. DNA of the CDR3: TGTGCCAGCAGCGTAGTTGGACAGGGGGACACTGAAGCTTTCTTT.

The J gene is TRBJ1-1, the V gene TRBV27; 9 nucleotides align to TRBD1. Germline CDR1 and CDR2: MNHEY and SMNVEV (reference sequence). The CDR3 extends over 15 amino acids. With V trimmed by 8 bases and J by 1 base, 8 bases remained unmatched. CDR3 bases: TGTGCCAGCTGTCACATGGACAGGGGGAACACTGAAGCTTTCTTT. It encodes CASCHMDRGNTEAFF.

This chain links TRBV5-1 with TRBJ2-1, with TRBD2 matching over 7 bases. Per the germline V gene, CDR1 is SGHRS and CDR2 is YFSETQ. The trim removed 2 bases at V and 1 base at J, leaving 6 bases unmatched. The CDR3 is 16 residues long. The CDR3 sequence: CASSLPSGASYNEQFF. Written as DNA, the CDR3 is TGCGCCAGCAGCTTACCTAGCGGAGCATCCTACAATGAGCAGTTCTTC.

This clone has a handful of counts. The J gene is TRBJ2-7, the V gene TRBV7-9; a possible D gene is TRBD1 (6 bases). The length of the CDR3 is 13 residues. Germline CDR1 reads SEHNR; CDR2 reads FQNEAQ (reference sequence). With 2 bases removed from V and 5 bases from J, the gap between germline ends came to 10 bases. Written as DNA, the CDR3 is TGTGCCAGCAGCTTATCCAGGGGCAACGAGCAGTACTTC. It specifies CASSLSRGNEQYF.

This CDR3 reads CASSPYRESGEQYF. In DNA form, the CDR3 reads TGTGCCAGCAGCCCATACAGGGAGTCGGGGGAGCAGTACTTC. The chain uses TRBV7-9 and TRBJ2-7, with a possible D match to TRBD1 (6 bases). CDR1 is SEHNR and CDR2 is FQNEAQ in the germline V gene (reference sequence). CDR3 length: 14 residues. Trimming stripped 5 bases from V and 7 bases from J, with 18 bases between.

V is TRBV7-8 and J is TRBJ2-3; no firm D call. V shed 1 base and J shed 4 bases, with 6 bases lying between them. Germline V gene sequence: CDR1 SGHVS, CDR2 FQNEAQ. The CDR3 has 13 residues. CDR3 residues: CASSLGPSDTQYF. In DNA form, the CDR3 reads TGTGCCAGCAGCTTAGGGCCGTCAGATACGCAGTATTTT.

The CDR3 loop is CASSLVTSGRLGPGQFF. The CDR3 region has the DNA TGCGCCAGCAGCTTGGTGACTAGCGGGAGGTTGGGGCCGGGGCAGTTCTTC. This chain connects TRBV5-1 to TRBJ2-1, with 13 bases identical to TRBD2. CDR3 length: 17 amino acids. Germline V lookup: CDR1 SGHRS, CDR2 YFSETQ. V dropped 0 bases and J dropped 12; count of bases not matched to a gene: 12.

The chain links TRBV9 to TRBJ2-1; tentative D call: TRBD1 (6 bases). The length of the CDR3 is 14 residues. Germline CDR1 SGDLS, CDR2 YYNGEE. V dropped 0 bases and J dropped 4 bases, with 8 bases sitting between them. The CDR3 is CASSVGGTYNEQFF. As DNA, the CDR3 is TGTGCCAGCAGCGTAGGAGGGACATACAATGAGCAGTTCTTC. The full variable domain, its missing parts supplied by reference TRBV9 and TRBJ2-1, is DSGVTQTPKHLITATGQRVTLRCSPRSGDLSVYWYQQSLDQGLQFLIQYYNGEERAKGNILERFSAQQFPDLHSELNLSSLELGDSALYFCASSVGGTYNEQFFGPGTRLTVL.

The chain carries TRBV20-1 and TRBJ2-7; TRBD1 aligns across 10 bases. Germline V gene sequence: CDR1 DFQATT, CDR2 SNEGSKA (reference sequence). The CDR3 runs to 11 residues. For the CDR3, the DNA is TGCTCGGGACAGGGGAATTACGAGCAGTACTTC. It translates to CSGQGNYEQYF.

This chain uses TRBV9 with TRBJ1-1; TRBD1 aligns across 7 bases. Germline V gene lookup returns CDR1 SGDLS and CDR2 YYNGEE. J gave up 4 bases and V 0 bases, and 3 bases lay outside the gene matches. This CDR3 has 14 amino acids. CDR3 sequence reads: CASSVASGGTEAFF. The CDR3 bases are TGTGCCAGCAGCGTAGCGTCAGGGGGCACTGAAGCTTTCTTT.

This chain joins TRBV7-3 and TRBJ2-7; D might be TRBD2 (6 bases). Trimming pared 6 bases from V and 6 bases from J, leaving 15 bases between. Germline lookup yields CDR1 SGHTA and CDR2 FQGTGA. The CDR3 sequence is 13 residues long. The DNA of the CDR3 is TGTGCCAGCAGTTGGGAAGGGACTGGCGAGCAGTACTTC. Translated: CASSWEGTGEQYF.

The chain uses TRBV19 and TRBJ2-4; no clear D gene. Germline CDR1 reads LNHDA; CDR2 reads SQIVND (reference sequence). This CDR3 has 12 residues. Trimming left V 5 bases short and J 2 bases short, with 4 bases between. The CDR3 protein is CASSATKNIQYF. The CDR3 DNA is TGTGCCAGTAGTGCGACCAAAAACATTCAGTACTTC.

CDR3 DNA: TGTGCCAGCAGCGTAGAAGGGACTAGCGGTTTCGATGAGCAGTTCTTC. This gives the protein CASSVEGTSGFDEQFF. This chain connects TRBV9 to TRBJ2-1; TRBD2 agrees at 11 bases. Germline V gene sequence: CDR1 SGDLS, CDR2 YYNGEE. The CDR3 extends over 16 amino acids. V was clipped by 0 bases and J by 8 bases; unmatched bases: 7.

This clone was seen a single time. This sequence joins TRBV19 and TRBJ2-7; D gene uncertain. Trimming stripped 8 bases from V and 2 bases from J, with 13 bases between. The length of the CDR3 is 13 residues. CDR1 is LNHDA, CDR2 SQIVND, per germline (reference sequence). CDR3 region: CASSPALTYEQYF. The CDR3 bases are TGTGCCAGTTCCCCTGCACTTACCTACGAGCAGTACTTC.

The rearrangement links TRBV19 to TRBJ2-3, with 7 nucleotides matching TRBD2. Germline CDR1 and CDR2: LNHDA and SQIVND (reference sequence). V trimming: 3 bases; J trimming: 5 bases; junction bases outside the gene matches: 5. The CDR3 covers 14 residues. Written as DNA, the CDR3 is TGTGCCAGTAGTATCGCGGGAGTCGTAGATACGCAGTATTTT. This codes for CASSIAGVVDTQYF.

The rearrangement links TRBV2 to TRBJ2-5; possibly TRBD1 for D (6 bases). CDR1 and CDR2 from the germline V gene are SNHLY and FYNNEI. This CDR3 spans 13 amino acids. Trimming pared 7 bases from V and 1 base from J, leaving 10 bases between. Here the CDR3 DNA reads TGTGCCAGCATTGGACAGCTCCAAGAGACCCAGTACTTC. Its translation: CASIGQLQETQYF. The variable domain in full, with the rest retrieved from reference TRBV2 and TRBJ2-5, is EPEVTQTPSHQVTQMGQEVILRCVPISNHLYFYWYRQILGQKVEFLVSFYNNEISEKSEIFDDQFSVERPDGSNFTLKIRSTKLEDSAMYFCASIGQLQETQYFGPGTRLLVL.

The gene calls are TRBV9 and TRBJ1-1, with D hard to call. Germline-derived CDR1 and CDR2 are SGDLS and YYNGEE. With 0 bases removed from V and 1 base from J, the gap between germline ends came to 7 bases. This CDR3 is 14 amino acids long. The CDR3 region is CASSVVSGNTEAFF. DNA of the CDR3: TGTGCCAGCAGCGTAGTCTCGGGGAACACTGAAGCTTTCTTT.

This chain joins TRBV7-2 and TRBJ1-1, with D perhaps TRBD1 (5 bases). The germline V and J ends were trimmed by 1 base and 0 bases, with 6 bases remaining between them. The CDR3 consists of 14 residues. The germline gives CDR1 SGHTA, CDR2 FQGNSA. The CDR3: CASSLVQVNTEAFF. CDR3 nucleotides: TGTGCCAGCAGCTTAGTACAGGTGAACACTGAAGCTTTCTTT.

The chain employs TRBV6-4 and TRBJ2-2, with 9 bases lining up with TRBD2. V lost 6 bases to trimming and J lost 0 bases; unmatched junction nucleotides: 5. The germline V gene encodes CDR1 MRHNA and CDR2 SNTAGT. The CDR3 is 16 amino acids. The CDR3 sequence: CASSETSGANTGELFF. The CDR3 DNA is TGTGCCAGCAGCGAGACTAGCGGAGCGAACACCGGGGAGCTGTTTTTT.

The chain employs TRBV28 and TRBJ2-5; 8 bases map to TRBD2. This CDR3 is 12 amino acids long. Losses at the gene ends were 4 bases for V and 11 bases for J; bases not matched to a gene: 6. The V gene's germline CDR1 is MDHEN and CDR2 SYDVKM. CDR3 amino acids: CASSYYGGGQYF. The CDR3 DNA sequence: TGTGCCAGCAGTTACTACGGCGGGGGGCAGTACTTC.

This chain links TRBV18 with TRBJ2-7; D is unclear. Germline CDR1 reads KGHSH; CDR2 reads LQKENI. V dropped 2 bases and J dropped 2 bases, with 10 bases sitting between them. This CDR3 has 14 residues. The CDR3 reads CASSPFFGAYEQYF. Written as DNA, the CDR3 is TGTGCCAGCTCACCATTCTTCGGAGCCTACGAGCAGTACTTC.

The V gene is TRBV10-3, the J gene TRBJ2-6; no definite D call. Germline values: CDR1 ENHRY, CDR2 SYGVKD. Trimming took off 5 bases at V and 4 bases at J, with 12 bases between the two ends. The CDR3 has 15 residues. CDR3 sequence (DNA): TGTGCCATCAGTCTAGAGGTGGTGGGGGCCAACGTCCTGACTTTC. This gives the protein CAISLEVVGANVLTF.

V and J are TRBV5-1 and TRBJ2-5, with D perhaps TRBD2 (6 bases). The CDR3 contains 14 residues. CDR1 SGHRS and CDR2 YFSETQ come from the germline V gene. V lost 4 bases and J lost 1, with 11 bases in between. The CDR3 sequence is CASSKEGTQETQYF. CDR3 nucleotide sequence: TGCGCCAGCAGCAAGGAGGGCACCCAAGAGACCCAGTACTTC.

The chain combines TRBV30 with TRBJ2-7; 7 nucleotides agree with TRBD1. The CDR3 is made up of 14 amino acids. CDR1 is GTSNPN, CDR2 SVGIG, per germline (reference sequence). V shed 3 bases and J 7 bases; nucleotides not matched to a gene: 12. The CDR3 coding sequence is TGTGCCTGGAGCCTACACTTACAGGGGAGTGAGCAGTACTTC. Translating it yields CAWSLHLQGSEQYF.

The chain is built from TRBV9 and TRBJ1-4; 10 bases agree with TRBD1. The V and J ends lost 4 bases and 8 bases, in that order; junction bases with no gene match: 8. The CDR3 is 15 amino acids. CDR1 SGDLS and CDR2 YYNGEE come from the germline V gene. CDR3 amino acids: CASSPRRTGGEKLFF. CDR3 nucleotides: TGTGCCAGCAGCCCCCGGAGGACAGGGGGAGAAAAACTGTTTTTT.

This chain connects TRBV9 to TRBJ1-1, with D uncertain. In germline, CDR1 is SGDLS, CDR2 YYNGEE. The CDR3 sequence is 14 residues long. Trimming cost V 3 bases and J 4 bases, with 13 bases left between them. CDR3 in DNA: TGTGCCAGCAGCGCCATCGAGTGGAGCACTGAAGCTTTCTTT. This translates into CASSAIEWSTEAFF.